These 20 T cell receptor beta chains originate from one sample sequenced in a study of metastatic and nonmetastatic thyroid tumors. Not a single patient had been given any form of treatment at any point before undergoing thyroid surgery. TCRdb re-processed the PCR reads through MiXCR. Counted here are approximately 16,000 clones, about 13% occurring once; the ten biggest clones make up about 30%. Material: blood. These receptors were collected from a female donor with papillary thyroid cancer or a benign thyroid nodule (not recorded which). Some clones in this sample may be carry-over from other donors' samples.

This clone was observed at least ten times. The V and J genes are TRBV12-3 or TRBV12-4 and TRBJ2-5; D gene unclear. The CDR3 length is 14 residues. V lost 1 base, J lost 2 bases, and 8 bases lay in between. The CDR3 sequence is CASSLGLLQETQYF. The CDR3 region has the DNA TGTGCCAGCAGTTTAGGTCTTTTGCAAGAGACCCAGTACTTC.

This clone has ten or more counts. The rearrangement joins TRBV20-1 to TRBJ2-2, with 10 bases that match TRBD1. Germline-derived CDR1 and CDR2 are DFQATT and SNEGSKA (reference sequence). Trimming removed 2 bases from V and 4 bases from J; junction bases left unmatched: 10. The CDR3 has 17 residues. The chain's CDR3 is CSARRSGGTGVTGELFF. The CDR3 DNA reads TGCAGTGCTAGAAGGTCGGGGGGGACAGGGGTCACCGGGGAGCTGTTTTTT.

This clone was observed many times. The chain is built from TRBV30 and TRBJ2-7; 8 positions agree with TRBD1. CDR3 length equals 15 residues. V was clipped by 0 bases and J by 3 bases; unmatched bases: 7. Germline assignment: CDR1 GTSNPN and CDR2 SVGIG (reference sequence). Here the CDR3 DNA reads TGTGCCTGGAGTGTAGGACAGGGTCGTCGCTACGAGCAGTACTTC. This translates into CAWSVGQGRRYEQYF. Complete variable domain (other parts from reference TRBV30 and TRBJ2-7): SQTIHQWPATLVQPVGSPLSLECTVEGTSNPNLYWYRQAAGRGLQLLFYSVGIGQISSEVPQNLSASRPQDRQFILSSKKLLLSDSGFYLCAWSVGQGRRYEQYFGPGTRLTVT.

The sample holds many counts of this clone. The chain employs TRBV5-4 and TRBJ1-2; D is uncertain. CDR3 length: 14 residues. Per germline, CDR1 SGHNT and CDR2 YYREEE (reference sequence). V was cut by 4 bases and J by 2 bases, with 12 bases left in between. For the CDR3, the DNA is TGTGCCAGCAGCGTCGGCCCGTTAAACTATGGCTACACCTTC. It codes for CASSVGPLNYGYTF.

The sample holds a few counts of this clone. V usage is TRBV19 and J usage is TRBJ2-5; tentatively, D is TRBD2 (6 bases). The V and J ends lost 4 bases and 4 bases respectively, with 16 bases between them. The length of the CDR3 is 15 residues. The germline CDR1 and CDR2 sequences are LNHDA and SQIVND (reference sequence). CDR3 in amino acids: CASSRSSVWGETQYF. The CDR3 DNA follows: TGTGCCAGTAGTAGGTCTAGCGTTTGGGGAGAGACCCAGTACTTC.

This clone was seen a few times. An end of the junction does not agree with germline; a read error may underlie this. The V call is TRBV24-1, the J call TRBJ2-5; TRBD1 matches at 9 bases. Germline V lookup: CDR1 KGHDR, CDR2 SFDVKD. CDR3 length equals 16 residues. The CDR3 region is CSTSDPRDRVRETQYF. In nucleotides, the CDR3 is TGTTCCACCAGTGATCCCAGGGACAGGGTGCGTGAGACCCAGTACTTC.

This clone was seen repeatedly, ten times or more. The V call is TRBV27, the J call TRBJ1-4; possible D gene TRBD1, 5 bases. CDR1 and CDR2 from the germline V gene are MNHEY and SMNVEV (reference sequence). The CDR3 sequence is 15 residues long. Trimming took 5 bases from V and 3 from J, leaving 13 bases between them. CDR3: CASSPTAGPNEKLFF. CDR3 nucleotides: TGTGCCAGCAGTCCCACGGCAGGGCCTAATGAAAAACTGTTTTTT.

This clone was recorded many times. The chain links TRBV13 to TRBJ2-2, with TRBD1 identical over 7 bases. Trimming removed 4 bases from V and 4 bases from J; junction bases left unmatched: 6. The V gene's germline CDR1 is PRHDT and CDR2 FYEKMQ (reference sequence). The CDR3 has 15 amino acids. The DNA for the CDR3 is TGTGCCAGCAGCTGGCGAAGGGGGCCCACCGGGGAGCTGTTTTTT. It yields the protein CASSWRRGPTGELFF.

This sequence joins TRBV19 and TRBJ2-7; 10 nucleotides agree with TRBD1. Losses at the gene ends were 6 bases for V and 4 bases for J; bases not matched to a gene: 9. Germline V gives CDR1 LNHDA, CDR2 SQIVND (reference sequence). This CDR3 comprises 15 residues. CDR3 DNA: TGTGCCAGTAGCGGACCCGGGACAGGGGCATACGAGCAGTACTTC. This encodes CASSGPGTGAYEQYF.

In its sample, this clone was seen many times. This chain connects TRBV28 to TRBJ2-1; D is unresolved. V lost 5 bases and J 3 bases, leaving 17 bases between the germline ends. In germline, CDR1 is MDHEN, CDR2 SYDVKM. The CDR3 has 16 residues. CDR3 nucleotide sequence: TGTGCCAGCAGTGATAGGGCCTGGCGGAACTACAATGAGCAGTTCTTC. Translating it yields CASSDRAWRNYNEQFF.

This clone came up many times. This chain links TRBV7-9 with TRBJ2-7; D call uncertain. The germline V gene has CDR1 SEHNR and CDR2 FQNEAQ (reference sequence). V was cut by 5 bases and J by 1 base, with 15 bases left in between. There are 15 residues in the CDR3. DNA for the CDR3: TGTGCCAGCAGCCCAGAGGCGGTGTGGTCCTACGAGCAGTACTTC. As protein: CASSPEAVWSYEQYF.

This clone showed up many times. The chain employs TRBV20-1 and TRBJ1-2; D call uncertain. Trimming removed 6 bases from V and 3 bases from J, with 11 bases in between. CDR1 is DFQATT and CDR2 is SNEGSKA in the germline V gene (reference sequence). This CDR3 has 12 amino acids. The CDR3 sequence: CSAYWLHYGYTF. The DNA of the CDR3 is TGCAGTGCCTACTGGCTCCACTATGGCTACACCTTC.

This clone was counted at least ten times. A much larger clone differs by one base, so this may be a read error. Other nucleotide sequences from this sample produce the same CDR3. The chain carries TRBV27 and TRBJ1-2, with D possibly TRBD1 on 5 matching bases. Germline assignment: CDR1 MNHEY and CDR2 SMNVEV (reference sequence). CDR3 size: 13 residues. This CDR3 reads CASSGGTFYGYTF. The CDR3 DNA reads TGTGCCAGCAGTGGGGGGACCTTCTATGGCTACACATTC.

The chain recombines TRBV27 with TRBJ2-2; D is uncertain. CDR1 is MNHEY, CDR2 SMNVEV, per germline (reference sequence). Trimming removed 2 bases from V and 6 bases from J, with 7 bases in between. This CDR3 has 13 residues. CDR3 residues: CASSLQGSGELFF. CDR3 sequence (DNA): TGTGCCAGCAGTTTACAAGGATCCGGGGAGCTGTTTTTT.

In this sample, this clone turned up a few times. The CDR3 DNA follows: TGTGCCAGCAGTTACCGAAGACTAGCGGGAATGGCCGAGCAGTACTTC. Encoded protein: CASSYRRLAGMAEQYF. The chain is built from TRBV6-2 or TRBV6-3 and TRBJ2-7, with 11 bases aligning to TRBD2. Unmatched junction bases numbered 9, after V lost 2 bases and J lost 6 bases. The CDR3 spans 16 residues. From germline, CDR1 is MNHEY and CDR2 SVGEGT.

In this sample, this clone turned up many times. The chain uses TRBV24-1 and TRBJ2-1, with a tentative D call TRBD2 (5 bases). The CDR3 has 15 residues. CDR1 KGHDR and CDR2 SFDVKD come from the germline V gene. The V end lost 1 base, the J end lost 4 bases, and 10 bases lay between the germline ends. CDR3 DNA sequence: TGTGCCACCAGTGATTTTGTTGAGGGATACAATGAGCAGTTCTTC. As protein: CATSDFVEGYNEQFF.

By proportion, this clone is medium-sized (0.01 to 0.1%). CDR3 in DNA: TGTGCCAGCAGCTTAACAGGGGAGTCCTACGAGCAGTACTTC. It translates to CASSLTGESYEQYF. The chain has TRBV12-3 or TRBV12-4 and TRBJ2-7, with 7 nucleotides matching TRBD1. This CDR3 spans 14 amino acids. Losses at the gene ends were 6 bases for V and 1 base for J; bases not matched to a gene: 6.

V and J are TRBV12-3 or TRBV12-4 and TRBJ1-2, with 7 bases fitting TRBD1. Unmatched junction bases numbered 7, after V lost 10 bases and J lost 5 bases. The CDR3 has 12 amino acids. CDR3 bases: TGTGCCATCGCGGGACAGAGTTATGGCTACACCTTC. Translated: CAIAGQSYGYTF.

This clone rates as medium-sized. CDR3 amino acids: CSANYLDRGFGETQYF. CDR3 DNA sequence: TGCAGTGCTAACTATTTGGACAGGGGGTTTGGAGAGACCCAGTACTTC. The chain uses TRBV20-1 and TRBJ2-5; 10 bases fit TRBD1. V dropped 4 bases and J dropped 4; count of bases not matched to a gene: 12. The germline gives CDR1 DFQATT, CDR2 SNEGSKA (reference sequence). The CDR3 has 16 residues.

In this sample, this clone turned up many times. The chain combines TRBV6-1 with TRBJ2-3; D might be TRBD2 (5 bases). In germline, CDR1 is MNHNS, CDR2 SASEGT. The V and J ends lost 9 bases and 2 bases respectively, with 15 bases between them. This CDR3 is built from 14 residues. The CDR3 sequence: CASRPSGVTDTQYF. The CDR3, as DNA: TGTGCCAGTCGCCCCTCCGGGGTCACAGATACGCAGTATTTT.